This T cell receptor (beta chain) was sequenced for a study of TIL therapy for anti-PD-1-resistant metastatic lung cancer. Study overall: Patients then received nivolumab; progressors got lymphodepletion, TIL and IL-2.

This clone appeared a few times. Trimming at V came to 3 bases and at J to 5 bases, leaving 7 bases not matched to a gene. The CDR3 loop spans 16 amino acids. The germline gives CDR1 LGHNA, CDR2 YNFKEQ. This was the immunoSEQ v3 assay. Using immunoSEQ multiplex PCR, the repertoire was profiled, and TCRdb retains in-frame clones only, with some absent. The repertoire consists of more than 45,000 clones, with around 70% occurring once and the leading ten covering about 1.8%. Time point specified: pre-treatment sample, taken before nivolumab and TIL therapy. The source material was blood, sampled at baseline. This clonotype originated in a person aged 25 to 85 with non-small cell lung cancer. This chain connects TRBV4-2 to TRBJ1-6; 7 bases match TRBD1. The CDR3 loop reads CASSQNSQGNNSPLHF. For the CDR3, the DNA is TGTGCCAGCAGCCAGAATTCACAGGGGAATAATTCACCCCTCCACTTT.